The sequence of this TCR beta chain was determined in a study of T cell changes during pregnancy in multiple sclerosis. Trimming cost V 5 bases and J 1 base, with 13 bases left between them. CDR1 is SGHDN and CDR2 is FVKESK in the germline V gene. The CDR3 is 15 amino acids. The table came from immunoSEQ multiplex PCR; TCRdb's copy has only in-frame clones and leaves some out. The data hold around 30,000 clones, with 90% to 95% observed a single time. J is TRBJ2-3 and V is TRBV14, with D uncertain. The receptor was derived from a female donor with multiple sclerosis, enrolled in a pregnancy study. Sample: CD8+ T cells from peripheral blood mononuclear cells, taken before pregnancy. The CDR3 nucleotides read TGTGCCAGCAGCGCTGACATTGGTGGCACAGATACGCAGTATTTT. Protein sequence: CASSADIGGTDTQYF.